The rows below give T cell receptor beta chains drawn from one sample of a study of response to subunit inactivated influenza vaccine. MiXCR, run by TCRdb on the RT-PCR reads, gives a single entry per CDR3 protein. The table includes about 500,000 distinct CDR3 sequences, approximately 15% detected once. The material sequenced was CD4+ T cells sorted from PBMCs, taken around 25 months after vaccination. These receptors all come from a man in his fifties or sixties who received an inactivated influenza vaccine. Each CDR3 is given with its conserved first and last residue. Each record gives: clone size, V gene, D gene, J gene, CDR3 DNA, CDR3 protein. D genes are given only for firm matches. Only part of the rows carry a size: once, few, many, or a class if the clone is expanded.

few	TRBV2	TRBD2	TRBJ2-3	TGTGCCAGCAGTGACATAGCGGGAGGGCCAAATACGCAGTATTTT	CASSDIAGGPNTQYF
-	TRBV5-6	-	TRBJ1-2	TGTGCCAGCAGCTCCATTGACCGGGCGGCTAACTATGGCTACACCTTC	CASSSIDRAANYGYTF
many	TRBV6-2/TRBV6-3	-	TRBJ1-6	TGTGCCAGCAGTTACGGGCCACGACGTTCAGATTCACCCCTCCACTTT	CASSYGPRRSDSPLHF
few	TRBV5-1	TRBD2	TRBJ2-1	TGCGCCAGCAGCACCGGGACTAGCGGGGGGGCGAAAAATGAGCAGTTCTTC	CASSTGTSGGAKNEQFF
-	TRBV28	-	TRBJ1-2	TGTGCCAGCAGCACGGGACAAGGAGGTAGCTATGGCTACACCTTC	CASSTGQGGSYGYTF
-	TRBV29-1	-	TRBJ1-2	TGCAGCGTTGACTCTAGGGCTAACTATGGCTACACCTTC	CSVDSRANYGYTF
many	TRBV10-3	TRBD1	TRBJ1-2	TGTGCCATCAGTGGCTCCGGGACAGGGAGACTCCACTATGGCTACACCTTC	CAISGSGTGRLHYGYTF
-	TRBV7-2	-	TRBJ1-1	TGTGCCAGCAGCTTAGGCGGGGGGGTAAACACTGAAGCTTTCTTT	CASSLGGGVNTEAFF
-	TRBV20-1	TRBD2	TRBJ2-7	TGCAGTGCCGCCGATGGGGCTAGCGGGAGGGCAGAGCAGTACTTC	CSAADGASGRAEQYF
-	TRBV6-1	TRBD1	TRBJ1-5	TGTGCCAGCAGTCCCCCAGGGGGGTCGGGTAGCAATCAGCCCCAGCATTTT	CASSPPGGSGSNQPQHF
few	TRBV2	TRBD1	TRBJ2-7	TGTGCCAGCAGTCGGGACAGCCTAGCCTACGAGCAGTACTTC	CASSRDSLAYEQYF
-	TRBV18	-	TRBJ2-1	TGTGCCAGCTCACCCCCCGGGACTCGCACTAACAATGAGCAGTTCTTC	CASSPPGTRTNNEQFF
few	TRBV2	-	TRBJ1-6	TGTGCCGGGGCGGGACCGAATAATTCACCCCTCCACTTT	CAGAGPNNSPLHF
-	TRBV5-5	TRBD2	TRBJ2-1	TGTGCCAGCAGCTTGGGGACTAGCCCAAATGAGCAGTTCTTC	CASSLGTSPNEQFF
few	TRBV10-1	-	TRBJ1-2	TGCGCCAGCCGCGAGGTGGGTGGCTACACCTTC	CASREVGGYTF
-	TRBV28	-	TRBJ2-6	TGTGCCAGCAGTTTACGGGCAGGGATGGGCTCTGGGGCCAACGTCCTGACTTTC	CASSLRAGMGSGANVLTF
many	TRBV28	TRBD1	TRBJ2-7	TGTGCCAGCGTTTTGATGGCAGGGGGCACCTACGAGCAGTACTTC	CASVLMAGGTYEQYF
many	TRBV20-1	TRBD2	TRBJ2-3	TGCAGTGTCGAGACTAGCGTCACAGATACGCAGTATTTT	CSVETSVTDTQYF
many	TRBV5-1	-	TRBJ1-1	TGCGCCAGCAGCTTGGGCCCACCAGGTAGGGCGAACACTGAAGCTTTCTTT	CASSLGPPGRANTEAFF
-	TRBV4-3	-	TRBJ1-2	TGCGCCAGCAGCCAAGATTGGGGGGGTGGTGGCTACACCTTC	CASSQDWGGGGYTF
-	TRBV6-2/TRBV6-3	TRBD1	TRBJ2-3	TGTGCCAGCAGGCCTCTTACGCTCTCGGGACAGGGAGGCAGACCAGATACGCAGTATTTT	CASRPLTLSGQGGRPDTQYF
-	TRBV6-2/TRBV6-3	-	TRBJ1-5	TGTGCCAGCAGTTACTCGATGGGCAGCCCCAATCAGCCCCAGCATTTT	CASSYSMGSPNQPQHF
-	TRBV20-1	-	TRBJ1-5	TGCAGTGCACAAACGGGGCCCAAGACAAATATGCTGCGAAATCAGCCCCAGCATTTT	CSAQTGPKTNMLRNQPQHF
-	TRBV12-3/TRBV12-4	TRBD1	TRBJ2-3	TGTGCCAGCAGTCCCCAGACAGGGGGCAAAGATACGCAGTATTTT	CASSPQTGGKDTQYF
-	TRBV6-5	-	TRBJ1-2	TGTGCCAGCTCCGGTTCCAGTGGCTACACCTTC	CASSGSSGYTF
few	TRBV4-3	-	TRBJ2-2	TGCGCCAGCAGCCAAGTCAGGGATTTAGGGGAGCTGTTTTTT	CASSQVRDLGELFF
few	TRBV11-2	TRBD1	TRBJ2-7	TGTGCCAGCAGAAGGACAGGTGCCCATTGGCAGTACTTC	CASRRTGAHWQYF
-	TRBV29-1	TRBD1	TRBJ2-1	TGCAGCGTTACTAAGACAGGGAACTACAATGAGCAGTTCTTC	CSVTKTGNYNEQFF
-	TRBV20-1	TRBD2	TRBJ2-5	TGCAGTGCTAGCCCCGCGGGGGTGGGAGAGACCCAGTACTTC	CSASPAGVGETQYF
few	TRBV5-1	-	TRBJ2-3	TGCGCCAGCAGCTGGGAGAACACAGATACGCAGTATTTT	CASSWENTDTQYF
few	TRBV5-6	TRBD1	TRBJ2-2	TGTGCCAGCAGCTTTAGGTGGGGACAGGAACGTTCCACCGGGGAGCTGTTTTTT	CASSFRWGQERSTGELFF
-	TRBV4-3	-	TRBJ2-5	TGCGCCAGCAGCCATAGAAAGGCGGGCCAGTACTTC	CASSHRKAGQYF
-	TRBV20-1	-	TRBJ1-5	TGCAGTGCTAGGCGAAGTGATCAGCCCCAGCATTTT	CSARRSDQPQHF
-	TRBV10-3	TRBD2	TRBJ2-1	TGTGCCATCAGTAGCGGGAGGGCCCAGGGCGATGAGCAGTTCTTC	CAISSGRAQGDEQFF
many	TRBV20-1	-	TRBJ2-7	TGCAGTGCCCGTCAGACAGCGTCCTACGAGCAGTACTTC	CSARQTASYEQYF
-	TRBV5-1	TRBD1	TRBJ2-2	TGCGCCAGCAGCATTGACAGGGCGAACACCGGGGAGCTGTTTTTT	CASSIDRANTGELFF
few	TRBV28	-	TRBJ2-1	TGTGCCAGCACCACCTCCCGGGGGGCCTCCTACAATGAGCAGTTCTTC	CASTTSRGASYNEQFF
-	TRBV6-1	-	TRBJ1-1	TGTGCCAGCAGAGGCTCCGGGGGGAAGACTGAAGCTTTCTTT	CASRGSGGKTEAFF